What follows are 31 T cell receptor beta chains derived from one specimen sequenced in a study of blood T cell repertoires in COVID-19 (dated by TCRdb to 2020 to 2021). Library method: the immunoSEQ multiplex PCR assay. TCRdb took over this immuneACCESS table, retaining in-frame rearrangements with V and J assigned. Such tables are incomplete; in checked studies, under half of the missing clones stem from an unresolved V gene, and the remainder is unexplained. This sample has roughly 220,000 clones in its table, and roughly nine tenths of those were observed once. The leading ten clones occupy roughly 2.8% of the sample. The sequencing input was PBMCs or T cells enriched from blood (not recorded which). These TCRs come from a woman in her thirties who had recovered from COVID-19.

CDR3 protein: CASSFWTGSDTQYF. The CDR3 nucleotides read TGCGCCAGCAGCTTCTGGACAGGGTCAGATACGCAGTATTTT. The V call is TRBV5-1, the J call TRBJ2-3; 8 nucleotides line up with TRBD1. The trim removed 2 bases at V and 4 bases at J, leaving 3 bases unmatched. The CDR3 runs to 14 residues. Germline lookup yields CDR1 SGHRS and CDR2 YFSETQ.

This chain connects TRBV6-5 to TRBJ1-2, with 9 nucleotides matching TRBD1. The CDR3 consists of 14 residues. V gave up 2 bases and J gave up 7 bases; unmatched junction bases: 5. Per the germline V gene, CDR1 is MNHEY and CDR2 is SVGAGI. This CDR3 reads CASSYATGGVGYTF. CDR3 DNA sequence: TGTGCCAGCAGTTACGCCACAGGGGGCGTTGGCTACACCTTC.

This rearrangement joins TRBV15 to TRBJ1-5, with D perhaps matching TRBD1 (5 bases). Germline V lookup: CDR1 LNHNV, CDR2 YYDKDF (reference sequence). V was shortened by 1 base and J by 2 bases, with 6 bases between the two germline ends. This CDR3 region has 14 residues. The CDR3: CATSRVRGNQPQHF. In DNA, the CDR3 is TGTGCCACCAGCAGAGTCAGGGGCAATCAGCCCCAGCATTTT.

This rearrangement joins TRBV4-2 to TRBJ1-3; D call uncertain. The CDR3 is 14 residues long. Germline V gene lookup returns CDR1 LGHNA and CDR2 YNFKEQ. Trimming took 0 bases from V and 4 from J, leaving 7 bases between them. The DNA of the CDR3 is TGTGCCAGCAGCCAAGATCCGGGAGGAAACACCATATATTTT. Translation: CASSQDPGGNTIYF.

J is TRBJ1-3 and V is TRBV19; TRBD1 matches at 7 bases. The ends lost 7 bases at V and 1 base at J; junction bases unmatched: 16. The length of the CDR3 is 18 residues. Per the germline V gene, CDR1 is LNHDA and CDR2 is SQIVND (reference sequence). The CDR3 loop reads CASKKRLGTDESGNTIYF. Written as DNA, the CDR3 is TGTGCCAGTAAAAAACGCCTGGGGACAGACGAGTCTGGAAACACCATATATTTT.

This clone was detected a few times. The chain joins TRBV7-3 to TRBJ1-2; 10 bases are a match to TRBD1. With 4 bases clipped from V and 7 bases from J, the junction kept 3 bases outside the gene matches. The CDR3 sequence is 13 residues long. CDR1 SGHTA and CDR2 FQGTGA come from the germline V gene. The CDR3 coding sequence is TGTGCCAGCAGCTCCCGGACAGGGGGTGGCTACACCTTC. This translates into CASSSRTGGGYTF.

The chain couples TRBV5-5 to TRBJ2-1; D is unclear. The CDR3 is 14 residues long. In germline, CDR1 is SGHKS, CDR2 YYEKEE (reference sequence). V was trimmed by 7 bases and J by 3 bases, leaving 14 bases between them. This chain's CDR3 is CASGPETVYNEQFF. Written as DNA, the CDR3 is TGTGCCAGCGGTCCGGAAACAGTCTACAATGAGCAGTTCTTC.

This clone appeared once. The rearrangement links TRBV11-2 to TRBJ2-1, with 11 nucleotides matching TRBD2. Germline assignment: CDR1 SGHAT and CDR2 FQNNGV. The CDR3 runs 16 residues. The trim removed 5 bases at V and 3 bases at J, leaving 6 bases unmatched. The CDR3: CASSHPGTSGYNEQFF. As DNA, the CDR3 is TGTGCCAGCAGCCACCCCGGGACTAGCGGCTACAATGAGCAGTTCTTC. Full variable domain (remainder filled in from reference TRBV11-2 and TRBJ2-1): EAGVAQSPRYKIIEKRQSVAFWCNPISGHATLYWYQQILGQGPKLLIQFQNNGVVDDSQLPKDRFSAERLKGVDSTLKIQPAKLEDSAVYLCASSHPGTSGYNEQFFGPGTRLTVL.

The V gene is TRBV9, the J gene TRBJ1-2; TRBD1 might be the D (5 bases). The CDR3 runs to 15 residues. Trimming removed 1 base at V and 2 bases at J, with 12 bases between. The V gene's germline CDR1 is SGDLS and CDR2 YYNGEE. The CDR3 DNA follows: TGTGCCAGCAGCGTATCGGACACTCTAAACTATGGCTACACCTTC. Its translation: CASSVSDTLNYGYTF. The full variable domain, completed using reference TRBV9 and TRBJ1-2, is DSGVTQTPKHLITATGQRVTLRCSPRSGDLSVYWYQQSLDQGLQFLIQYYNGEERAKGNILERFSAQQFPDLHSELNLSSLELGDSALYFCASSVSDTLNYGYTFGSGTRLTVV.

The rearrangement uses TRBV19 and TRBJ1-1; D remains unclear. The CDR3 is 15 residues long. Germline values: CDR1 LNHDA, CDR2 SQIVND (reference sequence). Deletions cut 3 bases from V and 0 bases from J, with 11 bases between. CDR3 nucleotide sequence: TGTGCCAGTAGTATCGAGCGACGGGTGAACACTGAAGCTTTCTTT. It specifies CASSIERRVNTEAFF.

This clone has just one count. The rearrangement uses TRBV19 and TRBJ2-2, with 9 bases lining up with TRBD1. This CDR3 is built from 16 residues. V was pared by 5 bases and J by 7 bases, with 11 bases of the junction left unmatched. Germline CDR1 LNHDA, CDR2 SQIVND (reference sequence). The CDR3 loop reads CASSPSTGGAGGELFF. CDR3 DNA sequence: TGTGCCAGTAGTCCCAGCACAGGGGGCGCGGGCGGGGAGCTGTTTTTT. The full variable domain, completed using reference TRBV19 and TRBJ2-2, is DGGITQSPKYLFRKEGQNVTLSCEQNLNHDAMYWYRQDPGQGLRLIYYSQIVNDFQKGDIAEGYSVSREKKESFPLTVTSAQKNPTAFYLCASSPSTGGAGGELFFGEGSRLTVL.

The chain combines TRBV10-3 with TRBJ2-7; 7 bases map to TRBD2. With 0 bases clipped from V and 3 bases from J, the junction kept 5 bases outside the gene matches. CDR3 size: 15 residues. Germline CDR1 ENHRY, CDR2 SYGVKD. The CDR3 coding sequence is TGTGCCATCAGTGAGTCGGGAGGGTCAGGCTACGAGCAGTACTTC. Residues: CAISESGGSGYEQYF.

The chain links TRBV7-9 to TRBJ2-3; a possible D gene is TRBD2 (6 bases). V shed 5 bases and J shed 4 bases, with 16 bases lying between them. Germline CDR1 SEHNR, CDR2 FQNEAQ (reference sequence). The CDR3 sequence is 15 residues long. The CDR3 nucleotides read TGTGCCAGCAGCCCTCGGGGGTCTGATGCAGATACGCAGTATTTT. The encoded protein is CASSPRGSDADTQYF. The variable domain in full, completed from reference TRBV7-9 and TRBJ2-3, reads DTGVSQNPRHKITKRGQNVTFRCDPISEHNRLYWYRQTLGQGPEFLTYFQNEAQLEKSRLLSDRFSAERPKGSFSTLEIQRTEQGDSAMYLCASSPRGSDADTQYFGPGTRLTVL.

The rearrangement links TRBV7-3 to TRBJ2-1, with D unresolved. This CDR3 has 15 amino acids. V lost 1 base, J lost 4 bases, and 11 bases lay in between. CDR1 and CDR2 (germline): SGHTA, FQGTGA. In DNA, the CDR3 is TGTGCCAGCAGCTTAATTCCATTCCCATACAATGAGCAGTTCTTC. It specifies CASSLIPFPYNEQFF.

This chain joins TRBV7-8 and TRBJ1-6, with TRBD1 matching over 10 bases. Germline-derived CDR1 and CDR2 are SGHVS and FQNEAQ. CDR3 length equals 17 residues. J gave up 5 bases and V 2 bases, and 6 bases lay outside the gene matches. Here the CDR3 reads CASSLNEGQGHNSPLHF. In nucleotides, the CDR3 is TGTGCCAGCAGCTTAAATGAGGGACAGGGGCATAATTCACCCCTCCACTTT.

This clone was found once. This chain connects TRBV7-9 to TRBJ2-3; TRBD2 is a possible D gene (5 bases). V was clipped by 3 bases and J by 3 bases, with 10 bases between them. Germline V gene lookup returns CDR1 SEHNR and CDR2 FQNEAQ (reference sequence). The length of the CDR3 is 14 residues. CDR3 sequence: CASSFWRATDTQYF. CDR3 nucleotides: TGTGCCAGCAGCTTTTGGCGGGCGACAGATACGCAGTATTTT.

The genes are TRBV27 and TRBJ1-2, with 9 positions matching TRBD1. This CDR3 has 14 residues. Trimming removed 0 bases from V and 7 bases from J; junction bases left unmatched: 3. Germline loops: CDR1 MNHEY, CDR2 SMNVEV (reference sequence). CDR3 coding DNA: TGTGCCAGCAGTTTATCGGGGACAGGGCTTGGCTACACCTTC. Translated: CASSLSGTGLGYTF.

V usage is TRBV5-4 and J usage is TRBJ2-3; 12 bases are a match to TRBD2. Per the germline V gene, CDR1 is SGHNT and CDR2 is YYREEE (reference sequence). The CDR3 extends over 16 amino acids. The J segment lost 5 bases and the V segment lost 4 bases, leaving 8 bases of the junction unmatched. The CDR3 DNA sequence: TGTGCCAGCAGCAAGAGACTAGCGGGGGTTGGAGATACGCAGTATTTT. This codes for CASSKRLAGVGDTQYF. The full variable domain, completed using reference TRBV5-4 and TRBJ2-3, is ETGVTQSPTHLIKTRGQQVTLRCSSQSGHNTVSWYQQALGQGPQFIFQYYREEENGRGNFPPRFSGLQFPNYSSELNVNALELDDSALYLCASSKRLAGVGDTQYFGPGTRLTVL.

This clone was counted only a few times. The chain combines TRBV10-3 with TRBJ2-7, with TRBD2 as a possible D gene (6 bases). This CDR3 spans 10 amino acids. V shed 8 bases and J shed 4 bases, with 6 bases lying between them. Germline loops: CDR1 ENHRY, CDR2 SYGVKD. CDR3 nucleotides: TGTGCCATCGGGGGGTACGAGCAGTACTTC. Translating gives CAIGGYEQYF.

The chain couples TRBV6-5 to TRBJ2-1; 8 positions match TRBD1. V dropped 6 bases and J dropped 6; count of bases not matched to a gene: 10. Germline-derived CDR1 and CDR2 are MNHEY and SVGAGI. The CDR3 is 15 residues long. CDR3 bases: TGTGCCAGCAGCTCACGACAGGGGCCCCTCAATGAGCAGTTCTTC. Translated: CASSSRQGPLNEQFF.

The chain has TRBV18 and TRBJ2-1; TRBD2 agrees at 7 bases. Germline trimming cut 6 bases from V and 0 bases from J; bases unmatched to any gene: 8. The CDR3 sequence is 16 residues long. Germline lookup yields CDR1 KGHSH and CDR2 LQKENI. The CDR3 loop is CASSPEAGNSYNEQFF. The CDR3, as DNA: TGTGCCAGCTCCCCAGAAGCGGGGAACTCCTACAATGAGCAGTTCTTC.

CDR3 residues: CASSLDSTEAFF. As DNA, the CDR3 is TGTGCCAGCAGCTTGGATTCTACTGAAGCTTTCTTT. The V and J genes are TRBV5-4 and TRBJ1-1; D unresolved. From germline, CDR1 is SGHNT and CDR2 YYREEE (reference sequence). The CDR3 is 12 amino acids. V lost 0 bases and J 5 bases, leaving 5 bases between the germline ends.

This sequence joins TRBV19 and TRBJ1-2; D is perhaps TRBD1 (6 bases). The CDR3 contains 15 residues. The V end was cut by 6 bases, the J end by 3 bases, with 17 bases between. Germline values: CDR1 LNHDA, CDR2 SQIVND (reference sequence). CDR3 nucleotides: TGTGCCAGTAGGGATCGACAGGCGCGTTACTATGGCTACACCTTC. Amino acids: CASRDRQARYYGYTF.

This chain joins TRBV27 and TRBJ2-7; 8 bases fit TRBD1. The CDR3 has 15 residues. Trimming cost V 3 bases and J 5 bases; bases outside gene matches: 9. Germline CDR1 is MNHEY and CDR2 is SMNVEV (reference sequence). Here the CDR3 DNA reads TGTGCCAGCAGTTTCTCGCGGACAGGGTTGAACGAGCAGTACTTC. This codes for CASSFSRTGLNEQYF.

This clone was counted a single time. This CDR3 reads CASSPTANYEQYF. The CDR3, as DNA: TGTGCCAGCAGTCCGACAGCTAATTACGAGCAGTACTTC. The chain uses TRBV27 and TRBJ2-7; tentatively, D is TRBD1 (5 bases). V was clipped by 5 bases and J by 4 bases, with 12 bases between them. Germline V lookup: CDR1 MNHEY, CDR2 SMNVEV (reference sequence). The length of the CDR3 is 13 residues.

This sequence joins TRBV10-2 and TRBJ2-3; D not resolved. The CDR3 runs to 15 residues. Looked up from germline, CDR1 is WSHSY and CDR2 is SAAADI. Trimming removed 1 base from V and 0 bases from J, with 8 bases in between. The CDR3 DNA reads as TGCGCCAGCAGTGAGTTTCGCGGAAGCACAGATACGCAGTATTTT. It encodes CASSEFRGSTDTQYF.

A few counts support this clone. V usage is TRBV3-1 (or the pseudogene TRBV3-2) and J usage is TRBJ1-3; TRBD1 matches 9 bases. CDR3 size: 15 residues. The J segment lost 2 bases and the V segment lost 4 bases, leaving 3 bases of the junction unmatched. CDR1 is LGHDT and CDR2 is YNNKEL in the germline V gene (reference sequence). The CDR3, as DNA: TGTGCCAGCAGCCTGGGACAGGGCCCTGGAAACACCATATATTTT. Translation gives CASSLGQGPGNTIYF.

The chain has TRBV29-1 and TRBJ1-3; the D is unclear. Trimming left V 4 bases short and J 3 bases short, with 4 bases between. This CDR3 has 11 residues. The V gene's germline CDR1 is SQVTM and CDR2 ANQGSEA. The CDR3 sequence: CSVVYGNTIYF. The CDR3, as DNA: TGCAGCGTTGTGTATGGAAACACCATATATTTT. Using reference TRBV29-1 and TRBJ1-3 for the parts outside the CDR3, the full variable domain is SAVISQKPSRDICQRGTSLTIQCQVDSQVTMMFWYRQQPGQSLTLIATANQGSEATYESGFVIDKFPISRPNLTFSTLTVSNMSPEDSSIYLCSVVYGNTIYFGEGSWLTVV.

The chain couples TRBV4-3 to TRBJ1-2; TRBD1 matches 9 bases. V dropped 5 bases and J dropped 7; count of bases not matched to a gene: 11. CDR3 size: 15 residues. Germline V gene data show CDR1 as LGHNA and CDR2 as YSLEER. The CDR3 region is CASSSRDREARGYTF. The CDR3 bases are TGCGCCAGCAGCAGCCGGGACAGGGAGGCGCGTGGCTACACCTTC.

The chain links TRBV3-1 (or the pseudogene TRBV3-2) to TRBJ2-5; the match to TRBD2 covers 11 bases. Germline V gives CDR1 LGHDT, CDR2 YNNKEL (reference sequence). The CDR3 is 14 residues long. V lost 10 bases, J lost 1 base, and 5 bases stayed unmatched. The CDR3 loop is CATGTSGIQETQYF. DNA of the CDR3: TGTGCCACCGGGACTAGCGGAATCCAAGAGACCCAGTACTTC.

The chain combines TRBV5-4 with TRBJ1-1, with D perhaps TRBD1 (6 bases). From germline, CDR1 is SGHNT and CDR2 YYREEE (reference sequence). There are 15 residues in the CDR3. Trimming took off 4 bases at V and 0 bases at J, with 13 bases between the two ends. The CDR3 sequence is CASSRGGPMNTEAFF. Here the CDR3 DNA reads TGTGCCAGCAGCAGGGGGGGTCCGATGAACACTGAAGCTTTCTTT.